These T cell receptor beta chains were read from a single sample in a study of cytotoxic CD8 clonotypes in ibrutinib-treated CLL. TCRdb's table, derived via immunoSEQ multiplex PCR, lists solely in-frame clones and lacks some. There are about 140,000 clones in the sample; about 84% occur only once, and about 7.4% lies in the top ten. Sequencing used PBMCs, obtained after 36 months of ibrutinib treatment. The receptors come from a human donor with chronic lymphocytic leukemia. Both conserved end residues are part of each CDR3. Fields, in order: J gene, D gene, V gene, clone size, CDR3 protein, CDR3 DNA. A D gene is named only where the DNA matches it firmly. Only part of the rows carry a size: once, few, many, or a class if the clone is expanded.

TRBJ1-5,NA,TRBV5-4,NA,CASSLGSQPQHF,TGTGCCAGCAGCTTGGGGTCTCAGCCCCAGCATTTT
TRBJ1-2,NA,TRBV18,NA,CASSPLDRSNYGYTF,TGTGCCAGCTCACCACTTGACAGGAGTAACTATGGCTACACCTTC
TRBJ1-5,TRBD1,TRBV7-6,NA,CASSLGDRRIQPQHF,TGTGCCAGCAGCTTAGGGGACAGGAGGATTCAGCCCCAGCATTTT
TRBJ2-7,TRBD1,TRBV5-1,NA,CASSGGDRYYEQYF,TGCGCCAGCAGCGGTGGGGACAGGTACTACGAGCAGTACTTC
TRBJ2-5,NA,TRBV30,NA,CAWSVGHETQYF,TGTGCCTGGAGTGTTGGACACGAGACCCAGTACTTC
TRBJ1-1,NA,TRBV5-1,NA,CASKSGRSSSSEAFF,TGCGCCAGCAAGTCGGGGAGGAGCTCTAGTTCTGAAGCTTTCTTT
TRBJ1-5,NA,TRBV5-1,NA,CASSVGGSQPQHF,TGCGCCAGCAGCGTTGGGGGCAGTCAGCCCCAGCATTTT
TRBJ1-4,NA,TRBV23-1,NA,CASSQLKRPCEKLFF,TGCGCCAGCAGTCAACTAAAACGCCCCTGTGAAAAACTGTTTTTT
TRBJ2-7,TRBD1,TRBV28,NA,CASRTGISYEQYF,TGTGCCAGCAGGACAGGGATATCCTACGAGCAGTACTTC
TRBJ2-5,NA,TRBV4-1,NA,CASSQVQLIGTQYF,TGCGCCAGCAGCCAAGTCCAGTTAATTGGGACCCAGTACTTC
TRBJ2-3,NA,TRBV4-2,NA,CASSREDRATTDTQYF,TGTGCCAGCAGCCGAGAGGATCGGGCGACCACAGATACGCAGTATTTT
TRBJ1-4,NA,TRBV2,NA,CASSPRHPGNEKLFF,TGTGCCAGCAGCCCTAGACACCCCGGGAATGAAAAACTGTTTTTT
TRBJ2-7,NA,TRBV6-5,NA,CASSYSGAPSYEQYF,TGTGCCAGCAGTTACTCTGGGGCTCCCTCCTACGAGCAGTACTTC
TRBJ1-5,NA,TRBV18,NA,CASSQGKQRYSNQPQHF,TGTGCCAGCTCCCAGGGTAAACAGAGGTATAGCAATCAGCCCCAGCATTTT
TRBJ2-6,TRBD1,TRBV18,once,CASSLLMTGGTSGANVLTF,TGTGCCAGCTCACTCCTCATGACAGGGGGAACCTCCGGGGCCAACGTCCTGACTTTC
TRBJ1-2,NA,TRBV19,NA,CASTHGATNFYGYTF,TGTGCCAGTACCCATGGGGCCACAAACTTCTATGGCTACACCTTC
TRBJ1-2,NA,TRBV18,few,CASSPKEGAVGYTF,TGTGCCAGCTCACCAAAAGAAGGGGCCGTTGGCTACACCTTC
TRBJ2-7,NA,TRBV4-1,NA,CASSPQKTTYEQYF,TGCGCCAGCAGCCCCCAAAAAACCACTTACGAGCAGTACTTC
TRBJ1-5,NA,TRBV6-5,many,CASRPDSSGNQPQHF,TGTGCCAGCAGACCGGACAGTAGCGGCAATCAGCCCCAGCATTTT
TRBJ1-2,TRBD1,TRBV29-1,NA,CSVPGQGAHYGYTF,TGCAGCGTTCCGGGACAGGGGGCACACTATGGCTACACCTTC
TRBJ1-2,NA,TRBV2,many,CASSPRGDNYGYTF,TGTGCCAGCAGTCCTAGGGGGGATAACTATGGCTACACCTTC
TRBJ2-5,NA,TRBV5-4,NA,CASSFRETQYF,TGTGCCAGCAGCTTTCGTGAGACCCAGTACTTC